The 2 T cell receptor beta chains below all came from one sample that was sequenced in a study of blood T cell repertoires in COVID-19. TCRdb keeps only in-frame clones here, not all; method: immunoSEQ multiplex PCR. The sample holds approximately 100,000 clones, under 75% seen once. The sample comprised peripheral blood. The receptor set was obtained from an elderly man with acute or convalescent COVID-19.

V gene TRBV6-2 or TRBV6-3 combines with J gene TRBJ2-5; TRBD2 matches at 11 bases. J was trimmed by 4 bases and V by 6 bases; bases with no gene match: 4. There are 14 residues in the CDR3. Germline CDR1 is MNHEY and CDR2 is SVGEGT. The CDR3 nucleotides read TGTGCCAGCAGCCCAGGACTAGCGGGAGAGACCCAGTACTTC. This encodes CASSPGLAGETQYF.

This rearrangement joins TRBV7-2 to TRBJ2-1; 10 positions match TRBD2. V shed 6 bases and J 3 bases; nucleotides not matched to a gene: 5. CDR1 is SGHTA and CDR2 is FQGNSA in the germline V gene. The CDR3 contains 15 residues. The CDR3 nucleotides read TGTGCCAGCAGTCGAACTAGCGGGGTCTACAATGAGCAGTTCTTC. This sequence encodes CASSRTSGVYNEQFF. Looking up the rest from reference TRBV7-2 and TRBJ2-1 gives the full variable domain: GAGVSQSPSNKVTEKGKDVELRCDPISGHTALYWYRQSLGQGLEFLIYFQGNSAPDKSGLPSDRFSAERTGGSVSTLTIQRTQQEDSAVYLCASSRTSGVYNEQFFGPGTRLTVL.